This TCR beta chain emerged from a study of T cells after yellow fever vaccination (dated by TCRdb to the late 2010s). A note on the overall study: Libraries from fractions with low cell numbers were prepared with the SMART-Seq v4 Ultra Low Input RNA kit. Two healthy male donors, one aged 18 to 29 and one aged 30 to 39 years, were included in the cohort. Blood was collected at multiple timepoints before and after primary and secondary immunization, and bulk PBMC replicates and cell subsets were isolated. Bulk TCR alpha and beta repertoires were sequenced longitudinally to track T-cell clones before and after primary and booster YFV17D yellow fever vaccination. What the authors observed across the whole study: A small fraction of clonotypes appeared in both the CD4 and CD8 compartments, likely as a result of convergent recombination. Because the study included only a couple of donors, the extent to which the findings can be generalized is limited. After the booster, most of the clones that had expanded following primary vaccination were detected again (almost 98% of CD4 and roughly 90% of CD8), which suggests that memory was broadly maintained. Because abundant contaminating clonotypes from the bulk population could be contained in FACS-sorted repertoires, computational filtering was required. The secondary T-cell response was weaker than the primary response but faster, peaking on day 5 instead of day 15.

What the treatment or condition label conveys for this sample: live attenuated yellow fever vaccine strain. At each blood-draw timepoint, two biological replicates of bulk PBMCs were collected. A standard Ficoll-Paque protocol was used to isolate PBMCs from peripheral blood. RNA was extracted with TriZol from bulk PBMCs, CD4 and CD8 fractions, and dextramer-positive and dextramer-negative fractions. The CDR3 contains 16 residues, cysteine and phenylalanine counted. This entry keeps only the CDR3 DNA: 48 bases, framed from base 1. Unmatched junction bases come to 4, with V trimmed by 5 bases and J by 2 bases. TCR cDNA was synthesized by 5'RACE template switching, which introduced a universal primer site and unique molecular identifiers. Priming of cDNA synthesis was performed from both the TCR alpha and TCR beta constant segments. Two PCR steps were used to amplify libraries, with sample barcodes and sequencing adapters being added in the second step. Sequencing of libraries was performed on Illumina HiSeq 2500 (2x100 bp) or NovaSeq (2x150 bp). Concerning the study's data processing: MIGEC was used to demultiplex reads and collapse the reads into UMI consensus sequences, and MiXCR was used for V(D)J alignment. Vaccine-responding clonotypes were identified with edgeR using replicate PBMC samples, with FDR below 0.01 and a log2 fold change above 5 up to day 15 being required. Bulk clonotypes were assigned CD4 or CD8 identity according to which sequenced CD4 or CD8 repertoire held them at higher abundance. The public reads were reanalyzed by TCRdb: fastp trimming at Q25, MiXCR alignment, in-frame beta chains only. Identical CDR3 proteins give one entry, which carries the most common genes and DNA. The V and J calls, along with clone size, are taken from TCRdb and not from the paper's own processing. In all, the sample holds about 300,000 distinct CDR3 sequences, and 6.8% of those were seen once. 15% to 20% of the sample comes from the top ten.

At least ten counts were recorded for this clonotype. Its antigen is unknown. No quality values exist for individual bases; no much larger clone is one base distant. This receptor was taken from a young man who received the YFV17D yellow fever vaccine. The chain uses TRBV12-3 or TRBV12-4 and TRBJ2-3, and 13 junctional nucleotides match TRBD2. The source was PBMCs, collected roughly 46 days after the first yellow fever vaccination. The CDR3 protein sequence reads: CASSRLAGGHTDTQYF. The DNA sequence is TGTGCCAGCAGTAGACTAGCGGGGGGCCACACAGATACGCAGTATTTT.